This T cell receptor beta chain was obtained from a study of CD8 T cells in ankylosing spondylitis. In making TCR beta libraries, quantitative 5'-RACE with molecular barcodes was used. Each CDR3 protein is one row after TCRdb ran MiXCR on the 5' RACE reads. The sample consists of more than 300,000 distinct CDR3 sequences, 11% of them appearing once. Study observations and caveats: Previously reported in reactive arthritis synovial fluid and blood were some of the motif variants. Seemingly characteristic of ankylosing spondylitis blood was a TCR beta motif consisting of eight highly homologous variants.

As for this clonotype: Antigen unknown.

The V end lost 2 bases, the J end lost 4 bases, and 15 bases lay between the germline ends. The CDR3 has 16 amino acids. The V gene's germline CDR1 is SGHVS and CDR2 FQNEAQ. The chain has TRBV7-8 and TRBJ1-3; D uncertain. The source is a female donor with ankylosing spondylitis or in good health (not recorded which). The sample was blood, either unsorted or a sorted T cell fraction (not recorded which). The CDR3 region is CASSLREPVSGNTIYF. CDR3 bases: TGTGCCAGCAGCTTAAGGGAACCCGTGTCCGGAAACACCATATATTTT.